This T cell receptor beta chain was profiled in a study of post-analysis software for immune sequencing data. Across the whole study: Several disease courses (relapsing-remitting, secondary progressive and progressive-relapsing) of multiple sclerosis were included. Study findings and constraints: The study found TRBV5-6, TRBV5-1 and TRBV20-1 among five TRBV segments more frequent in patients than controls. Under the F measure, samples that were prepared in one batch clustered strongly together.

Unique molecular identifiers featured in each of the TCR beta cDNA libraries. T cells, roughly 0.95 to 10 million of them, yielded 500,000 to 600,000 cDNA molecules. Via MiXCR, TCRdb re-called the PCR reads, giving one row per CDR3 protein. The table lists about 770,000 distinct CDR3 sequences, more than 45% of them singletons. Note on this clonotype: Its antigen is as yet unknown.

Between the trimmed V and J ends, which lost 2 bases and 0 bases, there was a span of 14 bases. CDR1 MDHEN and CDR2 SYDVKM come from the germline V gene. The CDR3 covers 16 residues. Input material: blood. The J gene is TRBJ2-7, the V gene TRBV28; D is possibly TRBD1 (6 bases). The TCR was taken from a girl under 18 with multiple sclerosis. The CDR3: CASSLNDRRSSYEQYF. DNA of the CDR3: TGTGCCAGCAGTTTAAACGACAGGAGAAGCTCCTACGAGCAGTACTTC. Using reference TRBV28 and TRBJ2-7 for the parts outside the CDR3, the full variable domain is DVKVTQSSRYLVKRTGEKVFLECVQDMDHENMFWYRQDPGLGLRLIYFSYDVKMKEKGDIPEGYSVSREKKERFSLILESASTNQTSMYLCASSLNDRRSSYEQYFGPGTRLTVT.